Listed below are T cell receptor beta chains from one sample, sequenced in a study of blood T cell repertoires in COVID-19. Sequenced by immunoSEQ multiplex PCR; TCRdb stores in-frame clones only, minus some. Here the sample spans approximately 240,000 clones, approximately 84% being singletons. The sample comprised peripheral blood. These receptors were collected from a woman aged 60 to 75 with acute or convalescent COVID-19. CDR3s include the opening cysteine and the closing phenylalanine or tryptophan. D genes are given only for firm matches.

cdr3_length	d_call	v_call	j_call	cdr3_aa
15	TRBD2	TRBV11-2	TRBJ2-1	CASSLRGDGYNEQFF
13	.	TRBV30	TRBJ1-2	CAWRQRAESGYTF
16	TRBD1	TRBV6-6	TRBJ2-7	CASSYGGQGAVSEQYF
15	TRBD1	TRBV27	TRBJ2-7	CASSRGQGNSYEQYF
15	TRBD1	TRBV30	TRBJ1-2	CAWIPPGGREGGYTF
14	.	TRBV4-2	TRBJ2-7	CASSPGKGLDEQYF
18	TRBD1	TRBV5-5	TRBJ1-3	CASSLSAVGQAIGNTIYF
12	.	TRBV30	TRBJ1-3	CALRDVGNTIYF
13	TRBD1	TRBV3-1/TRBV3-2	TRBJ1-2	CASRSLQGSGYTF
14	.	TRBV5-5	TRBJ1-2	CASSTGLINYGYTF
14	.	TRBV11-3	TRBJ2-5	CASSSRDKQETQYF
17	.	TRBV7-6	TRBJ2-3	CASSLGRGRTSTDTQYF
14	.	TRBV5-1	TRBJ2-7	CASSLALGPYEQYF
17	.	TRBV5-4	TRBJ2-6	CASSSAVGGSGANVLTF
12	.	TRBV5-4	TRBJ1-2	CASSSSGVGYTF
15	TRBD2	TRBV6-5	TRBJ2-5	CASYPAGGKQETQYF
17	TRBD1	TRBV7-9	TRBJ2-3	CASSLGTGDWGTDTQYF
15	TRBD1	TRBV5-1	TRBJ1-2	CASSQPGQWMGGYTF
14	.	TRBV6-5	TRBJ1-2	CASSTVGGNYGYTF
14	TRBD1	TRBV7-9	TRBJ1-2	CASSLERQGEGYTF
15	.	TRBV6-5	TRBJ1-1	CASRPLWGGDTEAFF
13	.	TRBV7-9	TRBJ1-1	CASSLARGTEAFF